The entry below describes one T cell receptor beta chain. Its antigen is not known. Data came from immunoSEQ multiplex PCR; TCRdb stores just in-frame clones and leaves some out. The sample shows under 400,000 clones, nearly 90% of them seen only once. The V end lost 4 bases, the J end lost 12 bases, and 12 bases lay between the germline ends. The CDR3 consists of 12 residues. Germline values: CDR1 KGHSH, CDR2 LQKENI. The sample is drawn from a study of cytomegalovirus exposure and HLA in healthy donors. Overall study results and limits: In vitro assays verified that a few CMV-associated chains recognized CMV antigens specifically. The study found most TCR sequences rare, yet found some public TCRs in many donors.

The receptor was derived from a man between 25 and 39 years old in good health and CMV-seronegative. Material: PBMCs. This chain uses TRBV18 with TRBJ1-4, with a weak D call TRBD1 (5 bases). CDR3 nucleotides: TGTGCCAGCTCACGGGACGGAGGGGAACTGTTTTTT. Its protein product is CASSRDGGELFF.